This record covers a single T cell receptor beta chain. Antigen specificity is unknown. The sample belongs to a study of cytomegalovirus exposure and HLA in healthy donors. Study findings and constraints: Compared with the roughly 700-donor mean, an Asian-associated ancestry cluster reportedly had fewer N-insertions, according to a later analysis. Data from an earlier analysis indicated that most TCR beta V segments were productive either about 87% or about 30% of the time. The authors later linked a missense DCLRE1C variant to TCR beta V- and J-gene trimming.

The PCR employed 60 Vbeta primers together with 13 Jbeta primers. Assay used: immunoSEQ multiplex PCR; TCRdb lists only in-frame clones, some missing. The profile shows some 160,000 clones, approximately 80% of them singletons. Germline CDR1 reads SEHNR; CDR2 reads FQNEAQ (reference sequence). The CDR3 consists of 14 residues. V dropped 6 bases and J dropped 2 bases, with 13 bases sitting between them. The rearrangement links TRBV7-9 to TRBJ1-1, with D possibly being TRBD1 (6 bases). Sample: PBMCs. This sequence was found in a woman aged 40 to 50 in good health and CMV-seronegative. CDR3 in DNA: TGTGCCAGCAGACAGACCGGGACAAACACTGAAGCTTTCTTT. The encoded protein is CASRQTGTNTEAFF.